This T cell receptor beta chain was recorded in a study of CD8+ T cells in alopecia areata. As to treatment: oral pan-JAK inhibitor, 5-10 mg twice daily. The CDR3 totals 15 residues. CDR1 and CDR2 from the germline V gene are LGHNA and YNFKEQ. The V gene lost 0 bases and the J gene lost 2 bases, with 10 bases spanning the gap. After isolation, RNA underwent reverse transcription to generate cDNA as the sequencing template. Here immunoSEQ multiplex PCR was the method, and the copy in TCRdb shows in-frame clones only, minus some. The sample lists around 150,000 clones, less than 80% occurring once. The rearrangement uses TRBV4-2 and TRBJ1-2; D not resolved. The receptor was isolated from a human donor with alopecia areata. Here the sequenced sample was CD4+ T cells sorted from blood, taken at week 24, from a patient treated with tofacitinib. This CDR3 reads CASSQEWSANYGYTF. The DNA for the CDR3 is TGTGCCAGCAGCCAAGAATGGTCGGCGAACTATGGCTACACCTTC.